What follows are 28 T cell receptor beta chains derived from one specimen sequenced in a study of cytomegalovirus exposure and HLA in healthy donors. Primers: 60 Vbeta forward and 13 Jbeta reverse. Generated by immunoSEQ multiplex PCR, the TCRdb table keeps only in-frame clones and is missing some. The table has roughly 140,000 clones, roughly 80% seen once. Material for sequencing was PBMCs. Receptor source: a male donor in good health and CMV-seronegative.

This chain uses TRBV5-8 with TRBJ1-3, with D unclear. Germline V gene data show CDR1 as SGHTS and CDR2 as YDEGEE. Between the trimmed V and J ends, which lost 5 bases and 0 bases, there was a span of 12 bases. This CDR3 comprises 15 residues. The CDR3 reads CASSSDWSSGNTIYF. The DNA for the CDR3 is TGTGCCAGCAGTTCCGACTGGAGCTCTGGAAACACCATATATTTT.

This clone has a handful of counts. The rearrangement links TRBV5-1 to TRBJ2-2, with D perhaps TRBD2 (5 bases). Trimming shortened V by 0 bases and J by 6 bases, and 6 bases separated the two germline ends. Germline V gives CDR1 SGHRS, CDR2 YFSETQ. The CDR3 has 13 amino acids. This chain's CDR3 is CASSLVGAGELFF. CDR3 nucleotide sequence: TGCGCCAGCAGCTTGGTCGGGGCCGGGGAGCTGTTTTTT.

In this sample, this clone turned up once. The CDR3 nucleotides are TGCGCCAGCAGCTTGTGGGGGGGGGACAATGAGCAGTTCTTC. Its protein is CASSLWGGDNEQFF. V usage is TRBV5-1 and J usage is TRBJ2-1; 7 bases are a match to TRBD2. This CDR3 region has 14 residues. The germline V gene has CDR1 SGHRS and CDR2 YFSETQ. Germline trimming cut 1 base from V and 5 bases from J; bases unmatched to any gene: 3.

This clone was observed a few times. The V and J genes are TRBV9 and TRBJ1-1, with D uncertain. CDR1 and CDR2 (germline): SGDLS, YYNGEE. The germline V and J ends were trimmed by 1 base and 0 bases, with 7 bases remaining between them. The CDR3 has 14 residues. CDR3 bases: TGTGCCAGCAGCGTACAACCTATGAACACTGAAGCTTTCTTT. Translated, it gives CASSVQPMNTEAFF. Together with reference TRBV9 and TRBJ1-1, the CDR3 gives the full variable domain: DSGVTQTPKHLITATGQRVTLRCSPRSGDLSVYWYQQSLDQGLQFLIQYYNGEERAKGNILERFSAQQFPDLHSELNLSSLELGDSALYFCASSVQPMNTEAFFGQGTRLTVV.

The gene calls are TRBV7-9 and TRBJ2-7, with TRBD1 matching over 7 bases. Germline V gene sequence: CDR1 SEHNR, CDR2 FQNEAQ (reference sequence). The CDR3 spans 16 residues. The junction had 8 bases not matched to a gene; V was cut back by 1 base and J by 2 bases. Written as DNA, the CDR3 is TGTGCCAGCAGCTTAGGCTATGGGACAGACGCCTACGAGCAGTACTTC. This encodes CASSLGYGTDAYEQYF.

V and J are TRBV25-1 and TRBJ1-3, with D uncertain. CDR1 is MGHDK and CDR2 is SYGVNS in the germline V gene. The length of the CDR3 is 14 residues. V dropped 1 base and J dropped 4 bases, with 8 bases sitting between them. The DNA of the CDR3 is TGTGCCAGCAGTGAATGGGGAGAAGGAAACACCATATATTTT. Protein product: CASSEWGEGNTIYF.

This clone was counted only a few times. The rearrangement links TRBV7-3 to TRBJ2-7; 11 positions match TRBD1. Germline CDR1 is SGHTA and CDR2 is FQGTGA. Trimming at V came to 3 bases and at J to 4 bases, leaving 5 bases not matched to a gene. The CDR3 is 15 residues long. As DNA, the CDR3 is TGTGCCAGCAGCTTTTCCGGGACAGGGGGATACGAGCAGTACTTC. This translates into CASSFSGTGGYEQYF.

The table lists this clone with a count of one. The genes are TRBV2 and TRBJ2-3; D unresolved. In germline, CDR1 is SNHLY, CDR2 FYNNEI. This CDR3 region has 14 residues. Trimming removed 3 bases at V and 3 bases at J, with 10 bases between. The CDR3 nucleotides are TGTGCCAGCAGTGAGGGCACCCCTACAGATACGCAGTATTTT. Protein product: CASSEGTPTDTQYF.

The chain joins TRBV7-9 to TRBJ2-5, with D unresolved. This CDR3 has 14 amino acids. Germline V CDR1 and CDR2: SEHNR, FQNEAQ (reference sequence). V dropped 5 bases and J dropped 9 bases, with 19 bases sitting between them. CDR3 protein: CASSTVPAPGSQYF. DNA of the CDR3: TGTGCCAGCAGCACTGTCCCAGCGCCCGGGTCCCAGTACTTC. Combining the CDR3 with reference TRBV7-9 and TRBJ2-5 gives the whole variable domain DTGVSQNPRHKITKRGQNVTFRCDPISEHNRLYWYRQTLGQGPEFLTYFQNEAQLEKSRLLSDRFSAERPKGSFSTLEIQRTEQGDSAMYLCASSTVPAPGSQYFGPGTRLLVL.

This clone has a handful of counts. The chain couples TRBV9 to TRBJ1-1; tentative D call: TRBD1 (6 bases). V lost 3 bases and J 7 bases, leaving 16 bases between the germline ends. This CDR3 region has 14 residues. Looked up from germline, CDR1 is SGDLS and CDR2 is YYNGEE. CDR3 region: CASSAVPGDIEAFF. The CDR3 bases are TGTGCCAGCAGCGCCGTTCCAGGGGACATTGAAGCTTTCTTT.

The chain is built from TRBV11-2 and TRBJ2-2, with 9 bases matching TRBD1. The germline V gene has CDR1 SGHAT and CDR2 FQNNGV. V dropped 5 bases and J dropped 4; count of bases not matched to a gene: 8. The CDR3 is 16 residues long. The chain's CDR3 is CASSPGQGIGTGELFF. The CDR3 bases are TGTGCCAGCAGCCCCGGACAGGGGATTGGCACCGGGGAGCTGTTTTTT.

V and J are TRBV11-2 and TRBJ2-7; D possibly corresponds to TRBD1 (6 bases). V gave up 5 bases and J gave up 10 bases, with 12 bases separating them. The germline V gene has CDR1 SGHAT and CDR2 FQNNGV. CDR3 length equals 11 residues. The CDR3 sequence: CASSTGQPQYF. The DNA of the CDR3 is TGTGCCAGCAGCACTGGACAGCCTCAGTACTTC.

The CDR3 nucleotides read TGTGCCAGCAGCGTAGCAGTAGCGGGGGTAGATACGCAGTATTTT. Amino acid sequence: CASSVAVAGVDTQYF. The V and J genes are TRBV9 and TRBJ2-3; TRBD2 matches at 9 bases. V lost 0 bases and J lost 5; bases outside the gene matches: 4. CDR3 size: 15 residues. CDR1 is SGDLS, CDR2 YYNGEE, per germline.

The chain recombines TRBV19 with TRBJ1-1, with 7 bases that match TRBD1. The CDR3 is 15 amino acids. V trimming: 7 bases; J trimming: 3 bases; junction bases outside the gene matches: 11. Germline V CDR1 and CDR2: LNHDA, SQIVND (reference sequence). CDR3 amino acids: CASMIGQAGDTEAFF. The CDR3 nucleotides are TGTGCCAGTATGATAGGACAGGCAGGGGACACTGAAGCTTTCTTT.

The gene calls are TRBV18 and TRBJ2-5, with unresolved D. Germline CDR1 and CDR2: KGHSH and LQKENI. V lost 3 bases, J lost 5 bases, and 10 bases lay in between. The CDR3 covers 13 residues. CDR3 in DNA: TGTGCCAGCTCACCGGGCCCCCGGGAGACCCAGTACTTC. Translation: CASSPGPRETQYF.

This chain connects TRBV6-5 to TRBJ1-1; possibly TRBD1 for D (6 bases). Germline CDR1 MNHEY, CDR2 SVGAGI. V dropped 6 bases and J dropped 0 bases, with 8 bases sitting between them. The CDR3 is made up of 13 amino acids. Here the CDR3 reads CASSPGVNTEAFF. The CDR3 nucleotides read TGTGCCAGCAGCCCAGGGGTGAACACTGAAGCTTTCTTT.

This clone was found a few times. The DNA of the CDR3 is TGCGCCAGCAGCCAAGATCACAGGAACACTGAAGCTTTCTTT. Its translation: CASSQDHRNTEAFF. The chain carries TRBV4-3 and TRBJ1-1; no clear D gene. In germline, CDR1 is LGHNA, CDR2 YSLEER. Trimming took 0 bases from V and 1 from J, leaving 6 bases between them. The CDR3 extends over 14 amino acids.

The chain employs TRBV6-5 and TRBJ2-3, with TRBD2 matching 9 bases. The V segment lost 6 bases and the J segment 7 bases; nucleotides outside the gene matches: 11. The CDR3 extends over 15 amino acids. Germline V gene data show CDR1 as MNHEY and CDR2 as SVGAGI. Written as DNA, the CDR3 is TGTGCCAGCAGAATTCAAGCGGGGGGCCCCCATACGCAGTATTTT. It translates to CASRIQAGGPHTQYF.

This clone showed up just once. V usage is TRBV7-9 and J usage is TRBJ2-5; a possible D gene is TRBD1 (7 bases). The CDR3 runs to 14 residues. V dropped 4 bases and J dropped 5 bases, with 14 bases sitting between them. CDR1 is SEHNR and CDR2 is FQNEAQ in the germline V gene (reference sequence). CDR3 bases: TGTGCCAGCAGCTCAATGACAGGGAGGGAGACCCAGTACTTC. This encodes CASSSMTGRETQYF.

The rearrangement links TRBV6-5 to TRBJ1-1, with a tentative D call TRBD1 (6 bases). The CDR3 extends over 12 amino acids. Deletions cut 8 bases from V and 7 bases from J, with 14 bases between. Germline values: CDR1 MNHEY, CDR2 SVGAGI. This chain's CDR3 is CASGRTGYEAFF. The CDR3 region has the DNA TGTGCCAGCGGAAGAACAGGGTATGAAGCTTTCTTT.

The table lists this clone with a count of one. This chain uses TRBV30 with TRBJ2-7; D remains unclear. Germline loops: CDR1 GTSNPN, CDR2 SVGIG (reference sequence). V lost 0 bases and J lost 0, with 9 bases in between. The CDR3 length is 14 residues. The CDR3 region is CAWSVDSISYEQYF. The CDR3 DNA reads TGTGCCTGGAGTGTAGATAGCATCTCCTACGAGCAGTACTTC.

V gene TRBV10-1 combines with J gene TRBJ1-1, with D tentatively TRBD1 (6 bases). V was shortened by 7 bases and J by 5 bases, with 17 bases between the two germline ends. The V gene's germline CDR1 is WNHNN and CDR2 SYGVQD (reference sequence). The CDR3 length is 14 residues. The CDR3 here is CASNDGGPRTEAFF. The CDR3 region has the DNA TGCGCCAGCAATGATGGGGGCCCGAGGACTGAAGCTTTCTTT.

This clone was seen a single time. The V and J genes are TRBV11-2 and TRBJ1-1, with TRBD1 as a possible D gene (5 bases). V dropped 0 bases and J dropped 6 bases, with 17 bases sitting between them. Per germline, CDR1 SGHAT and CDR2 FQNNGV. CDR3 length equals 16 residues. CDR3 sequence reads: CASSLDGGFGISEAFF. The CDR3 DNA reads TGTGCCAGCAGCTTAGACGGGGGGTTTGGAATTTCTGAAGCTTTCTTT.

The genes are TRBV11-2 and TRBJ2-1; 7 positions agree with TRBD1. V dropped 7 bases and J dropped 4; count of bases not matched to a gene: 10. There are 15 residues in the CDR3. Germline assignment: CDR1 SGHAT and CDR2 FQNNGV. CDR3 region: CASNSGTEVYNEQFF. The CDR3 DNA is TGTGCCAGCAACTCCGGGACAGAGGTTTACAATGAGCAGTTCTTC.

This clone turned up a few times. For the CDR3, the DNA is TGTGCCAGCAGCCCCGCCGGGGGGTATGGCTACACCTTC. The encoded protein is CASSPAGGYGYTF. The V call is TRBV27, the J call TRBJ1-2; weak D call: TRBD1 (5 bases). V was pared by 6 bases and J by 5 bases, with 13 bases between. This CDR3 has 13 amino acids. Germline CDR1 and CDR2: MNHEY and SMNVEV (reference sequence).

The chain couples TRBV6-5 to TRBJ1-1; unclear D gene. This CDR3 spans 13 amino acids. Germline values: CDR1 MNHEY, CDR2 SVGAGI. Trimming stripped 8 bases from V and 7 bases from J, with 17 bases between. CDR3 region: CASRPNSGREAFF. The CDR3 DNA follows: TGTGCCAGCCGCCCGAATTCGGGTCGTGAAGCTTTCTTT.

CDR3 in DNA: TGTGCCAGCAGCGGTAACGGACAGGGTCACTATGGCTACACCTTC. Protein product: CASSGNGQGHYGYTF. V usage is TRBV28 and J usage is TRBJ1-2; 8 bases map to TRBD1. Germline loops: CDR1 MDHEN, CDR2 SYDVKM. With 6 bases clipped from V and 3 bases from J, the junction kept 9 bases outside the gene matches. There are 15 residues in the CDR3.

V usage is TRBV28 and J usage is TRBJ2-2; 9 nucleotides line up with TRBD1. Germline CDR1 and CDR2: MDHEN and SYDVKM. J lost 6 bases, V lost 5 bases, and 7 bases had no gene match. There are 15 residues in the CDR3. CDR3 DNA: TGTGCCAGCAGTCCCTCGGGACAGGGCTCCGGGGAGCTGTTTTTT. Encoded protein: CASSPSGQGSGELFF.